The next 16 T cell receptor beta chains were all read from a single sample in a study of blood T cell repertoires in COVID-19. The method was immunoSEQ multiplex PCR; TCRdb's version includes in-frame clones alone and lacks a portion of them. The table shows about 160,000 clones, with approximately 80% occurring only once. The sample consisted of peripheral blood. The receptors shown here come from a woman of 80 years or more with acute or convalescent COVID-19.

Only one count was recorded for this clone. This sequence joins TRBV7-2 and TRBJ2-2, with 7 nucleotides matching TRBD2. This CDR3 is 16 amino acids long. V was clipped by 0 bases and J by 6 bases; unmatched bases: 7. Germline lookup yields CDR1 SGHTA and CDR2 FQGNSA. CDR3 residues: CASSLALSREAGELFF. DNA of the CDR3: TGTGCCAGCAGCTTAGCGCTTAGCCGGGAGGCCGGGGAGCTGTTTTTT.

The rearrangement joins TRBV24-1 to TRBJ2-1; 12 bases are shared with TRBD2. The CDR3 contains 16 residues. V lost 3 bases to trimming and J lost 5 bases; unmatched junction nucleotides: 4. Germline V gene data show CDR1 as KGHDR and CDR2 as SFDVKD. CDR3 bases: TGTGCCACCAGTGATCCTAGCGGGAGGGACCACAATGAGCAGTTCTTC. Protein sequence: CATSDPSGRDHNEQFF.

The chain is built from TRBV4-1 and TRBJ2-5; 10 bases fit TRBD1. There are 16 residues in the CDR3. Per germline, CDR1 MGHRA and CDR2 YSYEKL. J was trimmed by 3 bases and V by 3 bases; bases with no gene match: 7. The CDR3 spells CASSHVPGQGKETQYF. In DNA, the CDR3 is TGCGCCAGCAGCCACGTTCCGGGACAGGGGAAAGAGACCCAGTACTTC.

The table lists this clone with a count of one. The V gene is TRBV9, the J gene TRBJ1-2, with TRBD1 identical over 12 bases. The germline V gene encodes CDR1 SGDLS and CDR2 YYNGEE. The ends lost 3 bases at V and 4 bases at J; junction bases unmatched: 4. This CDR3 comprises 15 residues. CDR3 DNA sequence: TGTGCCAGCAGCGCCGGGACAGGGGGCATCTATGGCTACACCTTC. Its translation: CASSAGTGGIYGYTF.

This chain links TRBV4-1 with TRBJ1-5; D is ambiguous. The CDR3 is 13 amino acids. Germline CDR1 and CDR2: MGHRA and YSYEKL. V shed 1 base and J shed 4 bases, with 5 bases lying between them. CDR3 DNA: TGCGCCAGCAGCCAAGTCCCGAATCAGCCCCAGCATTTT. Translation: CASSQVPNQPQHF.

This chain joins TRBV7-2 and TRBJ2-3, with TRBD2 matching over 8 bases. The germline V gene has CDR1 SGHTA and CDR2 FQGNSA. This CDR3 has 16 residues. The V and J ends lost 0 bases and 5 bases, in that order; junction bases with no gene match: 7. CDR3 nucleotides: TGTGCCAGCAGCTTAGCAACTAGCGGTATGGGAGATACGCAGTATTTT. Protein product: CASSLATSGMGDTQYF.

CDR3 sequence: CASSTTSGNLETQYF. CDR3 in DNA: TGTGCCAGCAGCACAACTAGCGGGAACCTCGAGACCCAGTACTTC. The chain is built from TRBV7-2 and TRBJ2-5, with 10 bases aligning to TRBD2. V lost 5 bases to trimming and J lost 5 bases; unmatched junction nucleotides: 8. This CDR3 is 15 amino acids long. Germline loops: CDR1 SGHTA, CDR2 FQGNSA.

V gene TRBV2 combines with J gene TRBJ1-4; D is ambiguous. Germline V lookup: CDR1 SNHLY, CDR2 FYNNEI. The CDR3 runs 13 residues. The V gene lost 0 bases and the J gene lost 6 bases, with 5 bases spanning the gap. The CDR3 DNA is TGTGCCAGCAGTGAAGCAGAGGATGAAAAACTGTTTTTT. It specifies CASSEAEDEKLFF.

The rearrangement uses TRBV24-1 and TRBJ2-2; perhaps TRBD1 as D (6 bases). The germline V gene encodes CDR1 KGHDR and CDR2 SFDVKD. V was cut by 4 bases and J by 4 bases, with 12 bases left in between. The length of the CDR3 is 15 residues. The chain's CDR3 is CATSESQGFTGELFF. The CDR3, as DNA: TGTGCCACCAGTGAGTCACAGGGATTCACCGGGGAGCTGTTTTTT.

The chain links TRBV7-9 to TRBJ2-7, with unresolved D. The V end was cut by 2 bases, the J end by 6 bases, with 8 bases between. CDR3 length equals 12 residues. Per germline, CDR1 SEHNR and CDR2 FQNEAQ (reference sequence). CDR3 amino acids: CASSLISGEQYF. CDR3 DNA: TGTGCCAGCAGCTTAATATCGGGCGAGCAGTACTTC. The variable domain in full, completed from reference TRBV7-9 and TRBJ2-7, reads DTGVSQNPRHKITKRGQNVTFRCDPISEHNRLYWYRQTLGQGPEFLTYFQNEAQLEKSRLLSDRFSAERPKGSFSTLEIQRTEQGDSAMYLCASSLISGEQYFGPGTRLTVT.

The chain is built from TRBV29-1 and TRBJ2-7; 7 bases line up with TRBD1. The V gene end was trimmed by 0 bases and the J gene end by 2 bases; junction bases not matched to a gene: 10. There are 16 residues in the CDR3. CDR1 SQVTM and CDR2 ANQGSEA come from the germline V gene. CDR3 loop: CSVEDGRAGTAYEQYF. In nucleotides, the CDR3 is TGCAGCGTTGAAGACGGGCGGGCAGGGACAGCCTACGAGCAGTACTTC.

This chain connects TRBV6-2 or TRBV6-3 to TRBJ2-7; possibly TRBD1 for D (6 bases). Germline loops: CDR1 MNHEY, CDR2 SVGEGT. The CDR3 loop spans 14 amino acids. V was cut by 4 bases and J by 1 base, with 11 bases left in between. DNA for the CDR3: TGTGCCAGCAGTTCCCTAGGACAGTCCTACGAGCAGTACTTC. Translating gives CASSSLGQSYEQYF.

V gene TRBV5-4 combines with J gene TRBJ2-1; unclear D gene. V was shortened by 3 bases and J by 10 bases, with 11 bases between the two germline ends. The germline gives CDR1 SGHNT, CDR2 YYREEE (reference sequence). The CDR3 runs 12 residues. CDR3 nucleotide sequence: TGTGCCAGCAGCTATATTACTGTCGAGCAGTTCTTC. Its translation is CASSYITVEQFF. The whole variable domain, remainder taken from reference TRBV5-4 and TRBJ2-1, is ETGVTQSPTHLIKTRGQQVTLRCSSQSGHNTVSWYQQALGQGPQFIFQYYREEENGRGNFPPRFSGLQFPNYSSELNVNALELDDSALYLCASSYITVEQFFGPGTRLTVL.

This clone has only one observation. This chain joins TRBV6-6 and TRBJ1-2; maybe TRBD1 (6 bases). CDR1 and CDR2 from the germline V gene are MNHNY and SVGAGI (reference sequence). V lost 7 bases, J lost 7 bases, and 19 bases lay in between. This CDR3 has 14 amino acids. In nucleotides, the CDR3 is TGTGCCAGCACCCCAAGACAGGCTTCGGGTGGCTACACCTTC. Translated: CASTPRQASGGYTF.

The rearrangement links TRBV24-1 to TRBJ2-2; TRBD2 aligns across 9 bases. The V gene end was trimmed by 2 bases and the J gene end by 8 bases; junction bases not matched to a gene: 8. The CDR3 is made up of 16 amino acids. CDR1 is KGHDR, CDR2 SFDVKD, per germline. CDR3 amino acids: CATSDSSSGSSGELFF. The CDR3 DNA sequence: TGTGCCACCAGTGATTCGAGTAGCGGGAGTTCGGGGGAGCTGTTTTTT.

Notes on this clone: A read error may account for a junction end that differs from germline. The rearrangement uses TRBV18 and TRBJ2-4; 8 bases line up with TRBD1. Germline V gives CDR1 KGHSH, CDR2 LQKENI. The CDR3 runs to 15 residues. The CDR3 DNA reads TGTGCCAGCTCACCAGGGACAGGCTGGTTCGACCCTCTGGACTTC. The encoded protein is CASSPGTGWFDPLDF. Full variable domain (outside the CDR3, taken from reference TRBV18 and TRBJ2-4): NAGVMQNPRHLVRRRGQEARLRCSPMKGHSHVYWYRQLPEEGLKFMVYLQKENIIDESGMPKERFSAEFPKEGPSILRIQQVVRGDSAAYFCASSPGTGWFDPLDFGAGTRLSVL.